These T cell receptor beta chains were read from a single sample in a study of cytomegalovirus exposure and HLA in healthy donors. Clones were read by immunoSEQ multiplex PCR, and TCRdb kept only the in-frame ones, dropping some. The sample comprises roughly 150,000 clones, around nine tenths of which are singletons, and 3.3% rests with the top ten. The specimen sequenced was PBMCs. The receptors originated from a young woman in good health and CMV-seropositive. CDR3s include the opening cysteine and the closing phenylalanine or tryptophan. The D gene is left open where the match is weak. Where a row states a size, it is once, few, many or the class of an expanded clone; other rows omit it.

J: TRBJ1-2
V: TRBV30
size: -
D: -
DNA: TGTGCCTGTCAACGGAGGGCTATATCTTCTGGCTACACCTTC
CDR3: CACQRRAISSGYTF

J: TRBJ2-5
V: TRBV6-4
size: -
D: TRBD2
DNA: TGTGCCAGCAGTGATTCCCCCGGGACTAGCGGGACAATAGAAGAGACCCAGTACTTC
CDR3: CASSDSPGTSGTIEETQYF

J: TRBJ2-1
V: TRBV2
size: few
D: -
DNA: TGTGCCAGCGTAGCGGTGGGCAATGAGCAGTTCTTC
CDR3: CASVAVGNEQFF

J: TRBJ2-7
V: TRBV2
size: -
D: TRBD2
DNA: TGTGCCACCAAGCGTACGACTAGCGGCTACGAGCAGTACTTC
CDR3: CATKRTTSGYEQYF

J: TRBJ1-2
V: TRBV6-6
size: -
D: TRBD1
DNA: TGTGCCAGCAGTTACGACAGGGTGGACTATGGCTACACCTTC
CDR3: CASSYDRVDYGYTF

J: TRBJ2-7
V: TRBV9
size: -
D: -
DNA: TGTGCCAGCAGCCCTAGACAGGTTGGGAATGAGCAGTACTTC
CDR3: CASSPRQVGNEQYF

J: TRBJ2-7
V: TRBV4-1
size: -
D: TRBD1
DNA: TGCGCCAGCAGCCAAGAGGGGGCGGGACAGGGCTATAAGCAGTACTTC
CDR3: CASSQEGAGQGYKQYF

J: TRBJ1-2
V: TRBV19
size: -
D: -
DNA: TGTGCCAGTAGTTTGGGACTTCCTGTTTACTATGGCTACACCTTC
CDR3: CASSLGLPVYYGYTF

J: TRBJ2-7
V: TRBV18
size: -
D: TRBD2
DNA: TGTGCCAGCTCATTACTAGCGGGAGTTGGCGAGCAGTACTTC
CDR3: CASSLLAGVGEQYF

J: TRBJ2-7
V: TRBV18
size: -
D: TRBD1
DNA: TGTGCCAGCTCAGCGACGACAGGGAACTACGAGCAGTACTTC
CDR3: CASSATTGNYEQYF

J: TRBJ2-4
V: TRBV19
size: -
D: TRBD1
DNA: TGTGCCAGTAGTATAAGGACAGGGGACGGCATTCAGTACTTC
CDR3: CASSIRTGDGIQYF

J: TRBJ2-5
V: TRBV28
size: -
D: TRBD2
DNA: TGTGCCAGCAGTTTACCCAGGACTAGCGGGAGATTCCCCCACCAAGAGACCCAGTACTTC
CDR3: CASSLPRTSGRFPHQETQYF

J: TRBJ2-7
V: TRBV5-1
size: -
D: TRBD2
DNA: TGCGCCAGCAGCTTGGACGGGAGGGCCTCCTACGAGCAGTACTTC
CDR3: CASSLDGRASYEQYF

J: TRBJ1-2
V: TRBV6-1
size: -
D: -
DNA: TGTGCCAGCAGTGAATGGGGGGACGGAGACGGATGGGGCTACACCTTC
CDR3: CASSEWGDGDGWGYTF

J: TRBJ2-7
V: TRBV7-8
size: -
D: TRBD2
DNA: TGTGCCAGCAGCACGCAGACCGGGACTAGCGTCTACGAGCAGTACTTC
CDR3: CASSTQTGTSVYEQYF

J: TRBJ1-2
V: TRBV5-4
size: -
D: TRBD1
DNA: TGTGCCAGCAGCTTGGCACAGGGGGGCGGCTACACCTTC
CDR3: CASSLAQGGGYTF

J: TRBJ2-1
V: TRBV25-1
size: -
D: TRBD1
DNA: TGTGCCAGCAGCCCATACAGGGGTGAGCAGTTCTTC
CDR3: CASSPYRGEQFF

J: TRBJ2-1
V: TRBV11-3
size: -
D: TRBD2
DNA: TGTGCCAGCAGCTTAGGGACTAGCGGGGTCTACAATGAGCAGTTCTTC
CDR3: CASSLGTSGVYNEQFF

J: TRBJ1-3
V: TRBV28
size: -
D: TRBD1
DNA: TGTGCCAGCAGTAGATGGACAGGGCAAGGAAACACCATATATTTT
CDR3: CASSRWTGQGNTIYF

J: TRBJ1-4
V: TRBV28
size: -
D: -
DNA: TGTGCCAGCAGTTTCCCCCAAGACAGTTATGCAACTAATGAAAAACTGTTTTTT
CDR3: CASSFPQDSYATNEKLFF

J: TRBJ1-4
V: TRBV28
size: few
D: -
DNA: TGTGCCAGCAGTTTTGACAGTACAACTAATGAAAAACTGTTTTTT
CDR3: CASSFDSTTNEKLFF